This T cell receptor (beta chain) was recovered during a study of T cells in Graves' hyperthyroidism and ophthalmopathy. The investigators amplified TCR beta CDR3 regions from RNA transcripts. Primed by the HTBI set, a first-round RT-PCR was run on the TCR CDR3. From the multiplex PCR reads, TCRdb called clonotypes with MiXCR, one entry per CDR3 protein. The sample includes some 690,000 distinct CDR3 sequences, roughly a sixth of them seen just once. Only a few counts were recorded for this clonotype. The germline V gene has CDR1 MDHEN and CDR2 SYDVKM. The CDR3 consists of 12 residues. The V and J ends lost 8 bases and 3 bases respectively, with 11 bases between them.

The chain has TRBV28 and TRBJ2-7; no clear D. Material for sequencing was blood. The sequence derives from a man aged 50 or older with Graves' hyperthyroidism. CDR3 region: CASYTKSYEQYF. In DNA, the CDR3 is TGTGCCAGCTATACTAAAAGCTACGAGCAGTACTTC.